The 3 T cell receptor beta chains listed next were all sequenced from one sample in a study of T cell responses to AZD1222 COVID-19 vaccine. Measured with immunoSEQ multiplex PCR; TCRdb has only the in-frame clones, and not every one. Of roughly 100,000 clones in the sample, 90% are singletons; the top ten hold 7% to 9%. This sample comprised peripheral blood, obtained 28 days after the second AZD1222 dose. The receptors derive from an adult who received the AZD1222 COVID-19 vaccine.

The count of this clone is one. V is TRBV9 and J is TRBJ1-2; no firm D call. This CDR3 region has 12 residues. Germline assignment: CDR1 SGDLS and CDR2 YYNGEE. V was trimmed by 0 bases and J by 5 bases, leaving 5 bases between them. DNA of the CDR3: TGTGCCAGCAGCGTAGGGGGTTATGGCTACACCTTC. Translated, it gives CASSVGGYGYTF.

This chain joins TRBV5-1 and TRBJ2-7; 7 bases line up with TRBD1. V was clipped by 1 base and J by 2 bases; unmatched bases: 3. Germline loops: CDR1 SGHRS, CDR2 YFSETQ. The CDR3 loop spans 14 amino acids. The CDR3 loop is CASSLYQGAYEQYF. Written as DNA, the CDR3 is TGCGCCAGCAGCTTGTACCAGGGGGCCTACGAGCAGTACTTC.

The rearrangement links TRBV18 to TRBJ1-5, with 8 positions matching TRBD1. Germline CDR1 KGHSH, CDR2 LQKENI. Unmatched junction bases numbered 3, after V lost 5 bases and J lost 3 bases. The CDR3 is made up of 14 amino acids. CDR3: CASSGTGNNQPQHF. In nucleotides, the CDR3 is TGTGCCAGCTCAGGGACAGGAAACAATCAGCCCCAGCATTTT.